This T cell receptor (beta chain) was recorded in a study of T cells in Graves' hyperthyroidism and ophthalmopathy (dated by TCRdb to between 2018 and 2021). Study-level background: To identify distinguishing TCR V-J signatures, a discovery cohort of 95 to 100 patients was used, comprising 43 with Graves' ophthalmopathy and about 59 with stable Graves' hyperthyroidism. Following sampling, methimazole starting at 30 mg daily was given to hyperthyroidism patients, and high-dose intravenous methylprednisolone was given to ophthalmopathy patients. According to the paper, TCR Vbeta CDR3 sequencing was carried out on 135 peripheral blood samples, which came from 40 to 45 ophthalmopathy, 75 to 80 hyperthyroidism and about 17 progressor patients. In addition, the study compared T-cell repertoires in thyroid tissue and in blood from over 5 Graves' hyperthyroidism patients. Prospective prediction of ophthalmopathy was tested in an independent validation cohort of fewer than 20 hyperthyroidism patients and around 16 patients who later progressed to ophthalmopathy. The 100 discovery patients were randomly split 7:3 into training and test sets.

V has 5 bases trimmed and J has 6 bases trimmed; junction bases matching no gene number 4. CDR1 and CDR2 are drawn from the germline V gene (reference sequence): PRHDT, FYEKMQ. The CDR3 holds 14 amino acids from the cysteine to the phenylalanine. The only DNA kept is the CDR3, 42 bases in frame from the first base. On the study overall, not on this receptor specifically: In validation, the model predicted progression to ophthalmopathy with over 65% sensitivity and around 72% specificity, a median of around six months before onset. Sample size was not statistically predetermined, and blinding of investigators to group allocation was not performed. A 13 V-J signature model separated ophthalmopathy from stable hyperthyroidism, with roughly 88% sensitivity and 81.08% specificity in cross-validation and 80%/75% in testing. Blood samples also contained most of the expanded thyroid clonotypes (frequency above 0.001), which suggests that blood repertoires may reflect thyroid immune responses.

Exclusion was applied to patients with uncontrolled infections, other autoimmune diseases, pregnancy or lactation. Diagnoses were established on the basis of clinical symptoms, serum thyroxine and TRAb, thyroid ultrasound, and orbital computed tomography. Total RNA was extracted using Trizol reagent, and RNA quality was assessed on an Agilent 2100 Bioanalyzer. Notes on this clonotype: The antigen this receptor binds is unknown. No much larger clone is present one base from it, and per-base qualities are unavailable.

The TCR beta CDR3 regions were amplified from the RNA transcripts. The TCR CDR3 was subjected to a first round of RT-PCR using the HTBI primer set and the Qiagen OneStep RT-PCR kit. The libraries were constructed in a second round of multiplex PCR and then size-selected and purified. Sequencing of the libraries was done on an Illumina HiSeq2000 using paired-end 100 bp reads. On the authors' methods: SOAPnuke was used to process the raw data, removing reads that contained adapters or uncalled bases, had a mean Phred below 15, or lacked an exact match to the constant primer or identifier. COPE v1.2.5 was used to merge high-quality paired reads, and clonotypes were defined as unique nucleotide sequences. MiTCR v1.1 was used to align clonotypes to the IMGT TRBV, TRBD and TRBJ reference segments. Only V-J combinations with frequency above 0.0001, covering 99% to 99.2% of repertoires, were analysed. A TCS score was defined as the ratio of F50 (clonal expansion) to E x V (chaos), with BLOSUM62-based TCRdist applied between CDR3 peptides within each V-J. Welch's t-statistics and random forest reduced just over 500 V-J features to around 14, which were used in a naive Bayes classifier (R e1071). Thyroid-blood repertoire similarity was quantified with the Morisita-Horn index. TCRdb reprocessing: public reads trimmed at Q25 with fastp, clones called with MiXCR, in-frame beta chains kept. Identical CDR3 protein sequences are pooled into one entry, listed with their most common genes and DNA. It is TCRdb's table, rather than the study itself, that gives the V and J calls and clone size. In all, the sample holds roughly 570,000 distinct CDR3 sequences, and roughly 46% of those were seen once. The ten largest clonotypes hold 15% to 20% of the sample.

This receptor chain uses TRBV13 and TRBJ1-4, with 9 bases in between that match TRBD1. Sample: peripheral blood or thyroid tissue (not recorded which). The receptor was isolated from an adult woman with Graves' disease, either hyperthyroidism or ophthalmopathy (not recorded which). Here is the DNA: TGTGCCAGCAGCCCAGGGACAGGGTATGAAAAACTGTTTTTT. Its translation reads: CASSPGTGYEKLFF.